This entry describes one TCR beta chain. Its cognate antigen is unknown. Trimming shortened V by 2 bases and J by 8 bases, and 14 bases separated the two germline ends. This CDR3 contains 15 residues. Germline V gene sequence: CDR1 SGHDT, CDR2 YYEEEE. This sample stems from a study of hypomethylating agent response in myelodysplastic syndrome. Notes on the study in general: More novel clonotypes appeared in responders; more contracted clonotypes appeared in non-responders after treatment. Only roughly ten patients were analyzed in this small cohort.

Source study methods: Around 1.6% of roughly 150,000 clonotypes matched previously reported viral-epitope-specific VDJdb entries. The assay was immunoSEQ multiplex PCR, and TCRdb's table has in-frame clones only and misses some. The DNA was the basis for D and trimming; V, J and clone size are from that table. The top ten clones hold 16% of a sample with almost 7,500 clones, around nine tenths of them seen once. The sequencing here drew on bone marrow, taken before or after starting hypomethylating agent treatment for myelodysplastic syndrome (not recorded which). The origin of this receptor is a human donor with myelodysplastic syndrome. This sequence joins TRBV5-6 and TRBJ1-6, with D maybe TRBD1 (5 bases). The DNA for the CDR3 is TGTGCCAGCAGCTTCGGGGGGTTGGGAGATTCACCCCTCCACTTT. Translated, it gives CASSFGGLGDSPLHF.